These 13 T cell receptor beta chains were sequenced from one sample in a study of post-analysis software for immune sequencing data. Study findings and constraints: TRBV segments more frequent in patients than in controls numbered five and included TRBV5-6, TRBV5-1 and TRBV20-1.

No antigen is known for these receptors. TCR beta libraries were prepared from cDNA with unique molecular identifiers. MiXCR, run by TCRdb on the PCR reads, gives a single entry per CDR3 protein. The table records around 250,000 distinct CDR3 sequences, 36% of them present only once. Sequencing was performed on blood. Receptors were obtained from a girl aged 5-17 years with multiple sclerosis.

A remark on this clonotype: Given a much more abundant clone one base away, this may be a read error. The rearrangement uses TRBV20-1 and TRBJ2-1; 11 nucleotides align to TRBD2. Per germline, CDR1 DFQATT and CDR2 SNEGSKA (reference sequence). The CDR3 loop spans 17 amino acids. CDR3 nucleotides: TGCCGTGCTAAAAGACTAGCGGGAAGTCGGGGCGCCAATGAGCAGTTCTTC. Amino acid sequence: CRAKRLAGSRGANEQFF.

The sample holds a few counts of this clonotype. The chain carries TRBV7-9 and TRBJ1-1; D ambiguous. The V gene's germline CDR1 is SEHNR and CDR2 FQNEAQ (reference sequence). The V and J ends lost 1 base and 11 bases respectively, with 11 bases between them. This CDR3 has 12 residues. This CDR3 is CASSLDGNGAFF. Here the CDR3 DNA reads TGTGCCAGCAGCTTAGATGGTAATGGGGCTTTCTTT.

V usage is TRBV7-2 and J usage is TRBJ2-5, with a tentative D call TRBD2 (6 bases). Per germline, CDR1 SGHTA and CDR2 FQGNSA. Deletions cut 6 bases from V and 2 bases from J, with 10 bases between. The CDR3 runs to 13 residues. The CDR3: CASRRSGQETQYF. CDR3 nucleotides: TGTGCCAGCAGACGGAGCGGGCAAGAGACCCAGTACTTC.

Worth noting for this clonotype: Being one base from a much bigger clone, this may be a read error. J is TRBJ2-7 and V is TRBV5-1; 13 nucleotides agree with TRBD2. The tail of the sequence fits TRBJ2-5 better, so the J call may be wrong. The CDR3 is 16 amino acids. Germline V gene lookup returns CDR1 SGHRS and CDR2 YFSETQ. CDR3 nucleotides: TGCGCCAGCAGCTTCGGGACTAGCGGGATACAAGGGACCCAGTACTTC. It yields the protein CASSFGTSGIQGTQYF.

At least ten counts were recorded for this clonotype. The chain is built from TRBV9 and TRBJ2-1; D is uncertain. This CDR3 region has 15 residues. CDR1 and CDR2 (germline): SGDLS, YYNGEE. Trimming pared 1 base from V and 3 bases from J, leaving 11 bases between. CDR3 bases: TGTGCCAGCAGCGTATCCAACAGACTCTACAATGAGCAGTTCTTC. This codes for CASSVSNRLYNEQFF.

V gene TRBV5-1 combines with J gene TRBJ2-2; 9 bases fit TRBD1. The J segment lost 7 bases and the V segment lost 6 bases, leaving 10 bases of the junction unmatched. Germline assignment: CDR1 SGHRS and CDR2 YFSETQ. There are 15 residues in the CDR3. DNA for the CDR3: TGCGCCAGCAACCGGGACAGGGCTTCCGTCGGGGAGCTGTTTTTT. It yields the protein CASNRDRASVGELFF.

This clonotype was picked up a small number of times. This chain's CDR3 is CASRRLTDDEAFF. CDR3 in DNA: TGTGCCAGCAGACGACTTACGGACGATGAGGCTTTCTTT. V and J are TRBV11-2 and TRBJ1-1; D is unclear. Trimming stripped 6 bases from V and 11 bases from J, with 19 bases between. The CDR3 totals 13 residues. The germline gives CDR1 SGHAT, CDR2 FQNNGV.

This clonotype was counted many times. This chain joins TRBV20-1 and TRBJ1-2; no reliable D call. Per germline, CDR1 DFQATT and CDR2 SNEGSKA (reference sequence). This CDR3 region has 14 residues. V was shortened by 0 bases and J by 4 bases, with 12 bases between the two germline ends. Here the CDR3 DNA reads TGCAGTGCTAGAGAAATCGAGGTAGTCTATGGCTACACCTTC. This encodes CSAREIEVVYGYTF.

This chain uses TRBV7-9 with TRBJ1-2; D remains ambiguous. Between the trimmed V and J ends, which lost 3 bases and 0 bases, there was a span of 17 bases. Germline CDR1 reads SEHNR; CDR2 reads FQNEAQ (reference sequence). CDR3 length equals 17 residues. The CDR3 sequence is CASSFTEGYTSNYGYTF. CDR3 nucleotide sequence: TGTGCCAGCAGCTTTACAGAAGGCTATACTTCTAACTATGGCTACACCTTC.

This chain uses TRBV5-1 with TRBJ1-1; perhaps TRBD1 as D (5 bases). The CDR3 extends over 15 amino acids. Germline CDR1 SGHRS, CDR2 YFSETQ. Trimming left V 5 bases short and J 1 base short, with 15 bases between. The CDR3 loop is CASSSWSRANTEAFF. Here the CDR3 DNA reads TGCGCCAGCAGTTCCTGGAGCAGGGCGAACACTGAAGCTTTCTTT.

This clonotype was seen ten or more times. The V gene is TRBV29-1, the J gene TRBJ1-1; no clear D. The CDR3 totals 13 residues. V gave up 6 bases and J gave up 2 bases, with 13 bases separating them. Germline V gene sequence: CDR1 SQVTM, CDR2 ANQGSEA. CDR3 residues: CSVDRKVNTEAFF. CDR3 DNA sequence: TGCAGCGTCGATAGGAAGGTAAACACTGAAGCTTTCTTT.

Concerning this clonotype itself: Being one base from a much bigger clone, this may be a read error. The chain combines TRBV7-6 with TRBJ1-6; no reliable D call. The germline CDR1 and CDR2 sequences are SGHVS and FNYEAQ. CDR3 length equals 15 residues. The CDR3 region has the DNA TGTGCCAGCAGCGCAGACATCCTCTCGGATTCACCCCCCCACTTT. This sequence encodes CASSADILSDSPPHF.

The chain uses TRBV6-5 and TRBJ2-3; D is possibly TRBD2 (6 bases). This CDR3 has 15 amino acids. V was pared by 5 bases and J by 0 bases, with 12 bases between. CDR1 is MNHEY and CDR2 is SVGAGI in the germline V gene. The CDR3 region is CASSTWGRSTDTQYF. The CDR3 DNA sequence: TGTGCCAGCAGTACCTGGGGGAGGAGCACAGATACGCAGTATTTT.